The source of this T cell receptor (beta chain) is a study of read filtering for tumor transcriptome and immune sequencing. Study as a whole: R-ISS stage counts were eight or nine for I, roughly 16 for II, 7 for III. TCR-mapped reads were about 3.5 to 11 million with IR-seq versus roughly 85 to 1,300 with RNA-seq.

Within the sample, this clonotype is medium-sized (0.01 to 0.1%). Germline V lookup: CDR1 DFQATT, CDR2 SNEGSKA (reference sequence). The CDR3 has 13 residues. Losses at the gene ends were 6 bases for V and 8 bases for J; bases not matched to a gene: 9. From roughly 400 ng of RNA, a library with molecular barcoded alpha/delta and beta/gamma adaptors was made. TCRdb fed the reads into MiXCR, producing one record per CDR3 protein. The table has about 46,000 distinct CDR3 sequences, more than 10% seen once. The chain joins TRBV20-1 to TRBJ2-1; TRBD2 matches at 8 bases. The material sequenced was a population of CD138-negative cells sorted from bone marrow. The clonotype was recovered from a donor at least 40 years old with multiple myeloma. The DNA for the CDR3 is TGCAGTGCCCATCGGGGGGGCTGGGATGAGCAGTTCTTC. Protein product: CSAHRGGWDEQFF.